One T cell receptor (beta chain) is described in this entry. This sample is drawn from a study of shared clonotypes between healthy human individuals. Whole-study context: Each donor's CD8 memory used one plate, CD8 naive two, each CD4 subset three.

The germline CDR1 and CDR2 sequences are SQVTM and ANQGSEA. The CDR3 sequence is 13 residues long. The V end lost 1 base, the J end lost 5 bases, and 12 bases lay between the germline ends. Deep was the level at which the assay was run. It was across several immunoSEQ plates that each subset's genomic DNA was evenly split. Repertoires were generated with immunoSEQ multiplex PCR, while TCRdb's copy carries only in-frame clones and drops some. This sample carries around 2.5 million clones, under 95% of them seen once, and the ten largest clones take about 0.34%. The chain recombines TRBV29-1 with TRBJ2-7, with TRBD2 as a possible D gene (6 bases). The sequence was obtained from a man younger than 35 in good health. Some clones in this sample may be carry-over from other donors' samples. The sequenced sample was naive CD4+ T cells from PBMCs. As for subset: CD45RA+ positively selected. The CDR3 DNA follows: TGCAGCGTTGAAGGCATGAGGAGGGACGAGCAGTACTTC. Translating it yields CSVEGMRRDEQYF.